This note documents a single T cell receptor (beta chain) sequence. The entry originates in a study of blood T cell repertoires in COVID-19. Study in general: T cells, B-cell-depleted T cells, or PBMCs provided the cDNA or gDNA that served as material.

V dropped 4 bases and J dropped 0 bases, with 13 bases sitting between them. The CDR3 length is 16 residues. Germline assignment: CDR1 SNHLY and CDR2 FYNNEI. Per the authors' pipeline: Reference gene primer amplification yielded estimated nucleated cell counts. Generated by immunoSEQ multiplex PCR, the TCRdb table keeps only in-frame clones and is missing some. V, J and clone size are those of that table, while D and trimming were read from the DNA. The sample holds approximately 70,000 clones, about 73% seen once. The chain uses TRBV2 and TRBJ2-4, with a tentative D call TRBD1 (5 bases). This TCR derives from a woman aged 70-85 years with acute or convalescent COVID-19. Sequencing input: peripheral blood. CDR3 residues: CASSARPTEAKNIQYF. For the CDR3, the DNA is TGTGCCAGCAGTGCCCGACCGACAGAAGCCAAAAACATTCAGTACTTC.